This passage covers 9 T cell receptor beta chains from one sample sequenced in a study of blood T cell repertoires in COVID-19 (dated by TCRdb to the early 2020s). The receptor library was made with the immunoSEQ multiplex PCR assay. Entries here come from immuneACCESS through TCRdb and include only in-frame sequences with V and J called. Some clones fail to appear in such tables; in the studies checked, an unresolved V gene covers under half of the shortfall, and the cause of the remainder is unknown. Within this sample are hundreds of thousands of clones, with approximately 88% of them counted one time only. The ten largest clones take up 10% to 15% of the sample. Sample: peripheral blood. These receptors were obtained from a woman between 50 and 59 years old with COVID-19, enrolled during active disease.

V gene TRBV10-3 combines with J gene TRBJ1-1; TRBD1 matches 7 bases. Trimming removed 7 bases from V and 4 bases from J; junction bases left unmatched: 12. The germline V gene encodes CDR1 ENHRY and CDR2 SYGVKD. This CDR3 region has 15 residues. The chain's CDR3 is CAIKGAGEGGTEAFF. Written as DNA, the CDR3 is TGTGCCATCAAGGGGGCAGGGGAAGGGGGCACTGAAGCTTTCTTT.

The chain joins TRBV12-5 to TRBJ2-1, with D perhaps TRBD2 (6 bases). Germline lookup yields CDR1 LGHNT and CDR2 FRNRAP. The CDR3 contains 14 residues. V lost 6 bases and J 9 bases, leaving 18 bases between the germline ends. This CDR3 reads CASGNRGGVGEQFF. The CDR3 DNA reads as TGTGCTAGTGGGAACCGGGGCGGGGTAGGTGAGCAGTTCTTC.

V and J are TRBV6-6 and TRBJ2-3, with a tentative D call TRBD2 (6 bases). Trimming removed 5 bases from V and 5 bases from J, with 17 bases in between. In germline, CDR1 is MNHNY, CDR2 SVGAGI (reference sequence). This CDR3 is built from 15 residues. The CDR3 DNA reads TGTGCCAGCAGTCCCCGGGACTCCGCGGGAGATACGCAGTATTTT. This codes for CASSPRDSAGDTQYF.

The rearrangement links TRBV27 to TRBJ2-7, with 12 bases that match TRBD1. Germline CDR1 is MNHEY and CDR2 is SMNVEV (reference sequence). The trim removed 7 bases at V and 6 bases at J, leaving 10 bases unmatched. The CDR3 has 15 residues. Here the CDR3 reads CASKTMGTGGAEQYF. The CDR3 DNA follows: TGTGCCAGCAAAACTATGGGGACAGGGGGCGCCGAGCAGTACTTC.

With respect to this clone: Being one base from a much bigger clone, this may be a read error. The chain joins TRBV12-3 or TRBV12-4 to TRBJ1-2; perhaps TRBD1 as D (6 bases). This CDR3 is 13 amino acids long. Trimming cost V 6 bases and J 0 bases, with 8 bases left between them. The CDR3 loop is CASRGAANYGYTF. CDR3 in DNA: TGTGCCAGCAGGGGGGCAGCTAACTATGGCTACACCTTC.

This clone was seen a handful of times. The rearrangement joins TRBV3-1 (or the pseudogene TRBV3-2) to TRBJ1-3, with a possible D match to TRBD1 (5 bases). The ends were cut back, 1 base at V and 0 bases at J, with 10 bases in the middle. CDR1 and CDR2 from the germline V gene are LGHDT and YNNKEL (reference sequence). The CDR3 has 16 residues. CDR3 sequence: CASSQGRGRSGNTIYF. The CDR3 nucleotides are TGTGCCAGCAGCCAAGGGAGGGGCCGCTCTGGAAACACCATATATTTT.

The chain is built from TRBV6-2 or TRBV6-3 and TRBJ2-7; D is tentatively TRBD1 or TRBD2 (7 bases each). The CDR3 sequence is 13 residues long. Between the trimmed V and J ends, which lost 6 bases and 2 bases, there was a span of 11 bases. Germline V gene sequence: CDR1 MNHEY, CDR2 SVGEGT. This CDR3 reads CASSRGGTYEQYF. The CDR3 DNA follows: TGTGCCAGCAGCAGGGGGGGAACCTACGAGCAGTACTTC.

The gene calls are TRBV5-1 and TRBJ2-1; TRBD2 matches at 9 bases. The ends lost 0 bases at V and 5 bases at J; junction bases unmatched: 6. This CDR3 region has 16 residues. Per germline, CDR1 SGHRS and CDR2 YFSETQ. This CDR3 is CASSLDRGGAHNEQFF. Here the CDR3 DNA reads TGCGCCAGCAGCTTGGACCGCGGGGGGGCCCACAATGAGCAGTTCTTC.

Written as DNA, the CDR3 is TGCGCCAGCAGCGTCGACAGGGCTGCGGAAAAACTGTTTTTT. Translating it yields CASSVDRAAEKLFF. The chain recombines TRBV5-1 with TRBJ1-4, with TRBD1 matching over 7 bases. This CDR3 spans 14 amino acids. Germline CDR1 and CDR2: SGHRS and YFSETQ. The V gene end was trimmed by 4 bases and the J gene end by 8 bases; junction bases not matched to a gene: 8.